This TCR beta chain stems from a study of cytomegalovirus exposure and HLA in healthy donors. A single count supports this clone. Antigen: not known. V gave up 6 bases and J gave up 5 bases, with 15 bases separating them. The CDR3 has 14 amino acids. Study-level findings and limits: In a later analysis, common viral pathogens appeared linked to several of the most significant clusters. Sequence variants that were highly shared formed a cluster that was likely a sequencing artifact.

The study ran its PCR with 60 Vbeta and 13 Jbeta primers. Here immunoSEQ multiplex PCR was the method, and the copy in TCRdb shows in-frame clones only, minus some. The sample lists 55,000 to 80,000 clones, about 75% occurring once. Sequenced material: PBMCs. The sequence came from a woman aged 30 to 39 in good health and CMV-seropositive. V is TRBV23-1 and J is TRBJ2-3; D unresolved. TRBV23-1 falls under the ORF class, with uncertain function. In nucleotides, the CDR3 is TGCGCCAGCAGGCCTAGTGTACACGGAGATACGCAGTATTTT. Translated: CASRPSVHGDTQYF.